Listed here are 24 T cell receptor beta chains from one sample, sequenced in a study of blood T cell repertoires in COVID-19. Profiling relied on immunoSEQ multiplex PCR, and the TCRdb table lists in-frame clones only, not all of them. The repertoire consists of 99,000 or so clones, with about four fifths occurring once and the leading ten covering 26%. The sample comprised peripheral blood. The source of these receptors is a man aged 55 to 70 with acute or convalescent COVID-19.

The chain combines TRBV27 with TRBJ1-1, with a weak D call TRBD1 (5 bases). The CDR3 extends over 13 amino acids. Germline V CDR1 and CDR2: MNHEY, SMNVEV (reference sequence). V was trimmed by 2 bases and J by 10 bases, leaving 14 bases between them. CDR3 sequence (DNA): TGTGCCAGCAGTTTAAATGTCGGGGGGACAGCTTTCTTT. Protein sequence: CASSLNVGGTAFF.

The CDR3 bases are TGTGCTAGCGCCGGGTCCCTCTCCTACAATGAGCAGTTCTTC. It encodes CASAGSLSYNEQFF. This sequence joins TRBV12-5 and TRBJ2-1; D uncertain. Between the trimmed V and J ends, which lost 9 bases and 0 bases, there was a span of 12 bases. This CDR3 contains 14 residues. Germline CDR1 is LGHNT and CDR2 is FRNRAP.

J is TRBJ1-2 and V is TRBV5-6; D remains ambiguous. The V end lost 0 bases, the J end lost 8 bases, and 11 bases lay between the germline ends. The CDR3 contains 13 residues. Germline V gene lookup returns CDR1 SGHDT and CDR2 YYEEEE. The chain's CDR3 is CASSLGSIGGYTF. The CDR3 DNA sequence: TGTGCCAGCAGCTTGGGCAGTATTGGCGGCTACACCTTC. Based on the CDR3 plus reference TRBV5-6 and TRBJ1-2, the full variable domain is DAGVTQSPTHLIKTRGQQVTLRCSPKSGHDTVSWYQQALGQGPQFIFQYYEEEERQRGNFPDRFSGHQFPNYSSELNVNALLLGDSALYLCASSLGSIGGYTFGSGTRLTVV.

V usage is TRBV24-1 and J usage is TRBJ2-1; 7 bases are shared with TRBD1. Trimming at V came to 5 bases and at J to 3 bases, leaving 9 bases not matched to a gene. This CDR3 has 16 residues. The germline V gene encodes CDR1 KGHDR and CDR2 SFDVKD. The CDR3 region is CATSGVAGGIYNEQFF. As DNA, the CDR3 is TGTGCCACCAGTGGTGTCGCAGGGGGAATCTACAATGAGCAGTTCTTC.

A few counts support this clone. The chain couples TRBV24-1 to TRBJ2-2, with 11 nucleotides matching TRBD1. This CDR3 has 16 amino acids. Trimming at V came to 1 base and at J to 6 bases, leaving 3 bases not matched to a gene. In germline, CDR1 is KGHDR, CDR2 SFDVKD. In DNA, the CDR3 is TGTGCCACCAGTGATTTTGGACAGGGGGCGGCCGGGGAGCTGTTTTTT. Translated: CATSDFGQGAAGELFF.

CDR3 in amino acids: CASSQYQDYGYTF. In DNA, the CDR3 is TGTGCCAGCAGTCAATACCAGGACTATGGCTACACCTTC. V usage is TRBV2 and J usage is TRBJ1-2; D remains ambiguous. Germline CDR1 is SNHLY and CDR2 is FYNNEI. The CDR3 extends over 13 amino acids. The V end lost 5 bases, the J end lost 3 bases, and 10 bases lay between the germline ends.

V and J are TRBV10-3 and TRBJ2-6, with D possibly matching TRBD1 (6 bases). CDR1 is ENHRY and CDR2 is SYGVKD in the germline V gene. The CDR3 sequence is 16 residues long. The V end lost 8 bases, the J end lost 0 bases, and 14 bases lay between the germline ends. This CDR3 is CAIGAGEASGANVLTF. The CDR3 DNA reads TGTGCCATCGGGGCAGGGGAAGCCTCTGGGGCCAACGTCCTGACTTTC.

J is TRBJ1-6 and V is TRBV30; 8 bases agree with TRBD1. Germline CDR1 reads GTSNPN; CDR2 reads SVGIG (reference sequence). The CDR3 is made up of 15 amino acids. V lost 5 bases to trimming and J lost 6 bases; unmatched junction nucleotides: 9. CDR3 amino acids: CAWCQGARFNSPLHF. The CDR3 nucleotides read TGTGCCTGGTGTCAGGGGGCAAGGTTTAATTCACCCCTCCACTTT.

This chain links TRBV3-1 (or the pseudogene TRBV3-2) with TRBJ2-5; D is unclear. This CDR3 comprises 11 residues. Trimming pared 3 bases from V and 4 bases from J, leaving 3 bases between. Germline values: CDR1 LGHDT, CDR2 YNNKEL (reference sequence). CDR3 residues: CASSHLETQYF. In DNA, the CDR3 is TGTGCCAGCAGCCATCTAGAGACCCAGTACTTC.

This chain joins TRBV28 and TRBJ1-4, with D tentatively TRBD1 (5 bases). V lost 4 bases and J 10 bases, leaving 13 bases between the germline ends. This CDR3 region has 13 residues. CDR1 is MDHEN, CDR2 SYDVKM, per germline. The CDR3 region is CASSSHQGVKLFF. Written as DNA, the CDR3 is TGTGCCAGCAGTTCCCACCAGGGTGTAAAACTGTTTTTT.

The CDR3 coding sequence is TGTGCCAGCAAACTAGCGCCTGATTACTACGAGCAGTACTTC. Translating gives CASKLAPDYYEQYF. The V gene is TRBV28, the J gene TRBJ2-7; 7 bases are shared with TRBD2. V was clipped by 7 bases and J by 3 bases; unmatched bases: 9. The V gene's germline CDR1 is MDHEN and CDR2 SYDVKM. This CDR3 contains 14 residues.

In this sample, this clone turned up once. The DNA for the CDR3 is TGTGCCAGCAGCCAAGAGTGGGTGACTAGCGGCTACAATGAGCAGTTCTTC. Protein sequence: CASSQEWVTSGYNEQFF. V gene TRBV3-1 (or the pseudogene TRBV3-2) combines with J gene TRBJ2-1, with 9 nucleotides matching TRBD2. Germline loops: CDR1 LGHDT, CDR2 YNNKEL (reference sequence). This CDR3 is 17 amino acids long. The ends lost 0 bases at V and 3 bases at J; junction bases unmatched: 6.

This clone was found once. The chain carries TRBV28 and TRBJ1-4; no clear D. In germline, CDR1 is MDHEN, CDR2 SYDVKM. Trimming shortened V by 5 bases and J by 5 bases, and 12 bases separated the two germline ends. The CDR3 runs 14 residues. The CDR3 region has the DNA TGTGCCAGCAGTCCTGTCAGGATGAATGAAAAACTGTTTTTT. Amino acid sequence: CASSPVRMNEKLFF.

This chain joins TRBV27 and TRBJ2-7; D not certain. Per germline, CDR1 MNHEY and CDR2 SMNVEV (reference sequence). The CDR3 runs 12 residues. Between the trimmed V and J ends, which lost 6 bases and 3 bases, there was a span of 9 bases. DNA of the CDR3: TGTGCCAGCAGACGAAGCGACTACGAGCAGTACTTC. It yields the protein CASRRSDYEQYF.

The gene calls are TRBV19 and TRBJ2-1; D is unclear. Trimming cost V 5 bases and J 3 bases, with 17 bases left between them. Germline CDR1 and CDR2: LNHDA and SQIVND (reference sequence). The CDR3 extends over 16 amino acids. CDR3 in amino acids: CASSARNRDFYNEQFF. CDR3 in DNA: TGTGCCAGTAGTGCCCGCAACAGAGATTTCTACAATGAGCAGTTCTTC.

The chain links TRBV3-1 (or the pseudogene TRBV3-2) to TRBJ2-7; D is unclear. The CDR3 runs 14 residues. Per the germline V gene, CDR1 is LGHDT and CDR2 is YNNKEL (reference sequence). Trimming shortened V by 4 bases and J by 4 bases, and 14 bases separated the two germline ends. The CDR3 loop is CASSLTPLEYEQYF. CDR3 in DNA: TGTGCCAGCAGCCTAACTCCGCTAGAGTACGAGCAGTACTTC.

The chain combines TRBV29-1 with TRBJ1-3; the match to TRBD1 covers 7 bases. Trimming cost V 7 bases and J 7 bases; bases outside gene matches: 10. Germline CDR1 SQVTM, CDR2 ANQGSEA. This CDR3 region has 13 residues. The CDR3 sequence: CSGFTGVDNTIYF. Written as DNA, the CDR3 is TGCAGCGGCTTCACAGGGGTAGACAACACCATATATTTT. Drawing the rest from reference TRBV29-1 and TRBJ1-3, the complete variable domain is SAVISQKPSRDICQRGTSLTIQCQVDSQVTMMFWYRQQPGQSLTLIATANQGSEATYESGFVIDKFPISRPNLTFSTLTVSNMSPEDSSIYLCSGFTGVDNTIYFGEGSWLTVV.

The rearrangement uses TRBV3-1 (or the pseudogene TRBV3-2) and TRBJ1-4; D is perhaps TRBD1 (5 bases). The CDR3 consists of 14 residues. Germline assignment: CDR1 LGHDT and CDR2 YNNKEL (reference sequence). Trimming removed 4 bases at V and 8 bases at J, with 14 bases between. The CDR3 reads CASSLGRGGEKLFF. DNA for the CDR3: TGTGCCAGCAGCCTCGGAAGGGGAGGGGAAAAACTGTTTTTT.

This chain joins TRBV5-8 and TRBJ2-7; 9 bases are shared with TRBD1. V lost 4 bases, J lost 2 bases, and 7 bases stayed unmatched. This CDR3 comprises 15 residues. The germline V gene encodes CDR1 SGHTS and CDR2 YDEGEE. CDR3 sequence reads: CASSPTGGAPYEQYF. The CDR3 coding sequence is TGTGCCAGCAGCCCCACAGGGGGCGCACCCTACGAGCAGTACTTC.

The chain couples TRBV6-5 to TRBJ2-7, with TRBD1 matching over 10 bases. V lost 4 bases and J lost 8; bases outside the gene matches: 14. The CDR3 totals 16 residues. From germline, CDR1 is MNHEY and CDR2 SVGAGI. The CDR3, as DNA: TGTGCCAGCAGTTCCAGAGACAGGGGGCTAGCTACCCAGCAGTACTTC. Protein: CASSSRDRGLATQQYF.

J is TRBJ2-3 and V is TRBV4-1, with 7 bases identical to TRBD2. V lost 0 bases, J lost 3 bases, and 15 bases stayed unmatched. Germline V gene sequence: CDR1 MGHRA, CDR2 YSYEKL. CDR3 length: 19 residues. The CDR3 spells CASSQDQVRGGSWTDTQYF. CDR3 DNA: TGCGCCAGCAGCCAAGATCAAGTTCGCGGCGGGAGTTGGACAGATACGCAGTATTTT.

The chain employs TRBV7-2 and TRBJ2-3; TRBD2 matches at 11 bases. This CDR3 contains 17 residues. V shed 1 base and J 5 bases; nucleotides not matched to a gene: 8. Per the germline V gene, CDR1 is SGHTA and CDR2 is FQGNSA. The CDR3 spells CASSLGPSSGRRDTQYF. The CDR3 DNA reads TGTGCCAGCAGCTTAGGCCCCTCTAGCGGGAGGCGAGATACGCAGTATTTT.

The chain recombines TRBV5-1 with TRBJ2-1; 11 bases match TRBD2. Trimming removed 1 base from V and 9 bases from J; junction bases left unmatched: 6. This CDR3 is 15 amino acids long. In germline, CDR1 is SGHRS, CDR2 YFSETQ. In DNA, the CDR3 is TGCGCCAGCAGCTTGTCTACTAGCGGGAGTAGTGAGCAGTTCTTC. The encoded protein is CASSLSTSGSSEQFF.

This clone showed up just a few times. J is TRBJ1-1 and V is TRBV7-2; no definite D call. The germline gives CDR1 SGHTA, CDR2 FQGNSA. The V end was cut by 4 bases, the J end by 2 bases, with 8 bases between. This CDR3 spans 13 amino acids. The chain's CDR3 is CASSSGPNTEAFF. The CDR3, as DNA: TGTGCCAGCAGCTCAGGTCCCAACACTGAAGCTTTCTTT.